These T cell receptor beta chains were read from a single sample in a study of T-cell reconstitution after alpha-beta-depleted transplantation in children. TCRdb fed the PCR reads into MiXCR, producing one record per CDR3 protein. The data show around 400,000 distinct CDR3 sequences, under 13% seen once. This specimen was PBMCs from the stem cell graft donor, taken from the stem cell graft. The receptors stem from a human donor who donated a stem cell graft to a child with acute myeloid leukemia. Each CDR3 is given with its conserved first and last residue. A D gene is named only where the DNA matches it firmly. The size field is filled for only some rows; it gives once, few, many or a size class.

TRBJ2-5 once TRBD1 TRBV5-4 TGTGCCAGCAGCAAACCTGCGGACAGGGGAGAGACCCAGTACTTC CASSKPADRGETQYF
TRBJ1-6 - - TRBV5-1 TGCGCCAGCAGCCCGGACCAAGGGGGAAACTCACCCCTCCACTTT CASSPDQGGNSPLHF
TRBJ2-7 many - TRBV20-1 TGCAGTGCCCGAGACGCTAGGACCTACGAGCAGTACTTC CSARDARTYEQYF
TRBJ2-3 - - TRBV12-3/TRBV12-4 TGTGCCAGCAGATCTACAGGAGATACGCAGTATTTT CASRSTGDTQYF
TRBJ1-2 many - TRBV30 TGTGCCTGGAGGGACTCCGGGACACGAACTATCTATGGCTACACCTTC CAWRDSGTRTIYGYTF
TRBJ2-3 few TRBD2 TRBV30 TGTGCCTGGAGACTAGCGGGAGGGCCTAGCACAGATACGCAGTATTTT CAWRLAGGPSTDTQYF
TRBJ2-1 - TRBD2 TRBV2 TGTGCCAGCAGTGATGGGACTAGTAGGAATGAGCAGTTCTTC CASSDGTSRNEQFF
TRBJ1-5 many - TRBV5-8 TGTGCCAGCAGCTGGGGGTCGAGCAATCAGCCCCAGCATTTT CASSWGSSNQPQHF
TRBJ1-1 - - TRBV11-2 TGTGCCAGCAGATCCGGGACCGTGGCGACTGAAGCTTTCTTT CASRSGTVATEAFF
TRBJ1-4 once TRBD1 TRBV4-3 TGCGCCAGCAGCCAAATGACAGGGGGAGATGAAAAACTGTTTTTT CASSQMTGGDEKLFF
TRBJ2-1 - TRBD2 TRBV9 TGTGCCAGCAGCGTAGATGGAGCGGGAGTTCTGAATGAGCAGTTCTTC CASSVDGAGVLNEQFF
TRBJ2-5 many - TRBV9 TGTGCCAGCAGCGTTGGGGGGACTGGACAAGAGACCCAGTACTTC CASSVGGTGQETQYF
TRBJ1-1 - - TRBV2 TGTGCCAGCAGGGGGACAAGGAACACTGAAGCTTTCTTT CASRGTRNTEAFF
TRBJ2-2 - - TRBV20-1 TGCAGTGCTGCCGTTCGACAGGTCGACACCGGGGAGCTGTTTTTT CSAAVRQVDTGELFF
TRBJ1-2 - TRBD1 TRBV6-5 TGTGCCAGCAGTTACTCTAAGAACCGGGACAGGGATTATGGCTACACCTTC CASSYSKNRDRDYGYTF
TRBJ2-7 many - TRBV5-1 TGCGCCAGCAGCTTGGAACAGGGAGGCCACGAGCAGTACTTC CASSLEQGGHEQYF
TRBJ2-1 many TRBD1 TRBV14 TGTGCCAGCAGCCAGCTCCGGGACAGCTACAATGAGCAGTTCTTC CASSQLRDSYNEQFF
TRBJ2-7 few - TRBV7-2 TGTGCCAGCAGCTTCGGCAGGGGCTACGAGCAGTACTTC CASSFGRGYEQYF
TRBJ1-6 few - TRBV27 TGTGCCAGCAGTTTATCGACGGGGGATATCTATTCACCCCTCCACTTT CASSLSTGDIYSPLHF
TRBJ2-5 - - TRBV20-1 TGCAGTGCTAGGCCCCTGGAGACCCAGTACTTC CSARPLETQYF
TRBJ1-1 - - TRBV7-8 TGTGCCAGCAGCCCACGCCGGGGACACACTGAAGCTTTCTTT CASSPRRGHTEAFF
TRBJ1-2 - - TRBV20-1 TGCAGTGCTACAGGGACTAACAATGGCTACACCTTC CSATGTNNGYTF
TRBJ2-5 many - TRBV5-1 TGCGCCAGCAGCGTGGGACGGGCCCAAGAGACCCAGTACTTC CASSVGRAQETQYF
TRBJ2-3 - TRBD2 TRBV20-1 TGCAGTGCTAGTGCTAGCGGGGGTAGCACAGATACGCAGTATTTT CSASASGGSTDTQYF
TRBJ2-5 few - TRBV5-6 TGTGCCAGCAGCCTACTCATTTCAGGGCATGCAGAGACCCAGTACTTC CASSLLISGHAETQYF
TRBJ2-1 - - TRBV6-5 TGTGCCAGCAGTTACTCGAGTGCGATGAATGAGCAGTTCTTC CASSYSSAMNEQFF
TRBJ2-7 - TRBD1 TRBV13 TGTGCCAGCAGCTTCGGGACAGTGAGCTCCTACGAGCAGTACTTC CASSFGTVSSYEQYF
TRBJ2-1 many - TRBV3-1 TGTGCCAGCAGCCAAGATCGGTCGGGAGATAGAAATGAGCAGTTCTTC CASSQDRSGDRNEQFF
TRBJ1-2 - - TRBV24-1 TGTGCCACCAGTGATAGTGGAGGCTACACCTTC CATSDSGGYTF
TRBJ2-5 many TRBD1 TRBV12-3/TRBV12-4 TGTGCCAGCAGTTCGACCAAGGACAGGGGGCTTTCAGAGACCCAGTACTTC CASSSTKDRGLSETQYF
TRBJ1-4 few - TRBV14 TGTGCCAGCAGCAAGACAGGTACCCCGGGCGAAAAACTGTTTTTT CASSKTGTPGEKLFF
TRBJ2-4 - - TRBV29-1 TGCAGCGTTACGCGGTCCAACAGTCAGTACTTC CSVTRSNSQYF
TRBJ2-7 many - TRBV28 TGTGCCAGCAGTTTGTCAAGGTGGGGCGAGCAGTACTTC CASSLSRWGEQYF
TRBJ2-4 - - TRBV6-1 TGTGCCAGCAGTGGTGCAGGGACTTGGAACAGTCAGTACTTC CASSGAGTWNSQYF
TRBJ2-1 few - TRBV14 TGTGCCAGCAGCCAATTTCAACCGCCCACTAGTTCAGATGAGCAGTTCTTC CASSQFQPPTSSDEQFF
TRBJ2-3 - - TRBV12-3/TRBV12-4 TGTGCCAGCAGTCCTTATGGTAGCGCAACAGATACGCAGTATTTT CASSPYGSATDTQYF
TRBJ2-1 few - TRBV12-3/TRBV12-4 TGTGCCAGCAGCCCGGGTTCCCAATACAATGAGCAGTTCTTC CASSPGSQYNEQFF
TRBJ2-5 - - TRBV28 TGTGCCAGCAGTGGCACCCGACTAGAGCCTAAAGGGGAGACCCAGTACTTC CASSGTRLEPKGETQYF
TRBJ1-2 few - TRBV2 TGTGCCAGCAGTGAAGCGGGCCTCTATGGCTACACCTTC CASSEAGLYGYTF
TRBJ2-2 - - TRBV5-1 TGCGCCAGCAGCTTGTCCGGATACGGGGAGCTGTTTTTT CASSLSGYGELFF
TRBJ2-7 - TRBD2 TRBV25-1 TGTGCCAGCGGGAGGACTAGCGGCCCCTACGAGCAGTACTTC CASGRTSGPYEQYF
TRBJ2-5 many TRBD1 TRBV4-1 TGCGCCAGCAGCCAGAGGGACAGGGGGCAAGAGACCCAGTACTTC CASSQRDRGQETQYF
TRBJ2-7 - TRBD1 TRBV27 TGTGCCAGCAGTACCCTTGACAGGGGAATACCGGGCGAGCAGTACTTC CASSTLDRGIPGEQYF
TRBJ1-1 few - TRBV18 TGTGCCAGCTCCCCGAAGGGGAACACTGAAGCTTTCTTT CASSPKGNTEAFF
TRBJ2-1 many - TRBV9 TGTGCCAGCAGCGTAGGCGGTACGTACAATGAGCAGTTCTTC CASSVGGTYNEQFF
TRBJ2-1 few TRBD2 TRBV2 TGTGCCAGCAGTACCGGGACTAGCAGCAATGAGCAGTTCTTC CASSTGTSSNEQFF
TRBJ1-1 - - TRBV12-3/TRBV12-4 TGTGCCAGCAGTTTAAGAGTACAGAACACTGAAGCTTTCTTT CASSLRVQNTEAFF
TRBJ2-3 few TRBD1 TRBV5-1 TGCGCCAGCAAACGTGACAGGGCCACAGATACGCAGTATTTT CASKRDRATDTQYF
TRBJ1-5 once - TRBV30 TGTGCCTGGACCGCCGGGACCAGGGGTTTCCCCCAGCATTTT CAWTAGTRGFPQHF
TRBJ2-1 few TRBD1 TRBV12-3/TRBV12-4 TGTGCCAGCAGTTTCTGGGGACAGGAGCAGTTCTTC CASSFWGQEQFF
TRBJ2-1 - TRBD2 TRBV7-9 TGTGCCAGCAGCTTAACGGAGGGGAGGGCCGGTAATGAGCAGTTCTTC CASSLTEGRAGNEQFF